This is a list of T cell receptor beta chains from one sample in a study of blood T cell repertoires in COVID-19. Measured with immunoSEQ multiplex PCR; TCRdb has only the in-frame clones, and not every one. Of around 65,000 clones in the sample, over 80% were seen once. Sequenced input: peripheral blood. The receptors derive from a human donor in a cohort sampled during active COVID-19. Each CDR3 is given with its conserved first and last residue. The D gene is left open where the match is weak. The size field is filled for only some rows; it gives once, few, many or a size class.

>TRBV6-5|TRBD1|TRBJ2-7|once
TGTGCCAGCAGTAGGGACAGGTCGGAAGAGCAGTACTTC
CASSRDRSEEQYF
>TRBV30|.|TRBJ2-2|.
TGTGCCTGGAGTAGGGGTATAGTTAACACCGGGGAGCTGTTTTTT
CAWSRGIVNTGELFF
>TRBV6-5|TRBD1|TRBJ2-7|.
TGTGCCAGCAGAGGGACAGGGGAAGCGGGCGAGCAGTACTTC
CASRGTGEAGEQYF
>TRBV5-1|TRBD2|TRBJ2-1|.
TGCGCCAGCACCCTACTAGCGGGGGCCTACAATGAGCAGTTCTTC
CASTLLAGAYNEQFF
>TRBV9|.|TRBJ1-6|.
TGTGCCAGCAGCGAGGGGCAGGGATTCCCTTATAATTCACCCCTCCACTTT
CASSEGQGFPYNSPLHF
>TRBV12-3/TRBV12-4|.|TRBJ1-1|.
TGTGCCAGCATTCAACAGTGGAACACTGAAGCTTTCTTT
CASIQQWNTEAFF
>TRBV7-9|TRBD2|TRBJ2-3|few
TGTGCCAGCAGCTTAACTAGCGGGGGGGGAGATACGCAGTATTTT
CASSLTSGGGDTQYF
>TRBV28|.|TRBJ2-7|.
TGTGCCAGCAGTGCCGACACCTACGAGCAGTACTTC
CASSADTYEQYF
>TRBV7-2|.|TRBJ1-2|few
TGTGCCAGCAGCTTCGCCGGTCTCGGCTACACCTTC
CASSFAGLGYTF
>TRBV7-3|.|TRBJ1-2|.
TGTGCCAGCAGCCAAGGGGGGGCCGGTAACTATGGCTACACCTTC
CASSQGGAGNYGYTF
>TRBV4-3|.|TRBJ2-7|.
TGCGCCAGCAGCCCCTCCAGGGGCCCCTACGAGCAGTACTTC
CASSPSRGPYEQYF
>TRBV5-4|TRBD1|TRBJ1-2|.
TGTGCTCTCAAAAGGGCAGGGGGCGACTATGGCTACACCTTC
CALKRAGGDYGYTF
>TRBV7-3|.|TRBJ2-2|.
TGTGCCAGCAGCTTAAGGGACATCGAAACCGGGGAGCTGTTTTTT
CASSLRDIETGELFF
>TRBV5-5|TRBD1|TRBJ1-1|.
TGTGCCAGCAGCGGGGGGACAGGGCTTTACACTGAAGCTTTCTTT
CASSGGTGLYTEAFF
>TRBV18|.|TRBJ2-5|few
TGTGCCAGCTCTCAAGCCATTCAAGAGACCCAGTACTTC
CASSQAIQETQYF
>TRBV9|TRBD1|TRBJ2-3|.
TGTGCCAGCAGCGGAGCCAACAGGGGAAATACGCAGTATTTT
CASSGANRGNTQYF
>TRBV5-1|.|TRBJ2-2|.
TGCGCCAGCAGCTTGTCCTCTGTTGAGCTGTTTTTT
CASSLSSVELFF
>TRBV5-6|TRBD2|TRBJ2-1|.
TGTGCCAGCAGCTTTGGGTTTAGCGGGGGACTCTACAATGAGCAGTTCTTC
CASSFGFSGGLYNEQFF
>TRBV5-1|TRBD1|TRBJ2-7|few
TGCGCCAGCAGCTTGCCCGGGACAGGATTTCATGAGCAGTACTTC
CASSLPGTGFHEQYF
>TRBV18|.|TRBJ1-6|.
TGTGCCAGCTCACCAGGGGAGTATAATTCACCCCTCCACTTT
CASSPGEYNSPLHF
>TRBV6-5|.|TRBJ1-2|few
TGTGCCAGCAGTTACTCGGTGGGAGGAACTAACTATGGCTACACCTTC
CASSYSVGGTNYGYTF
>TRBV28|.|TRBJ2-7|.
TGTGCCTCCCTAACCGTCGGCTCCTACGAGCAGTACTTC
CASLTVGSYEQYF
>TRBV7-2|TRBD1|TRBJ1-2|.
TGTGCCAGCAGCCCTGGACAGGTTAACTATGGCTACACCTTC
CASSPGQVNYGYTF
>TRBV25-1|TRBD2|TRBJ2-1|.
TGTGCCAGCAGTGCGAGCCTGGGCGGGGGCAATGAGCAGTTCTTC
CASSASLGGGNEQFF
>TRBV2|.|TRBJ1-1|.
TGTGCCAGCAGTGAAGACACACTGAACACTGAAGCTTTCTTT
CASSEDTLNTEAFF
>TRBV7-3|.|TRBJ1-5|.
TGTGCCAGCAGCTCCCAAATTATACAGGGCCCAAATCAGCCCCAGCATTTT
CASSSQIIQGPNQPQHF
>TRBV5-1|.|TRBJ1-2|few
TGCGCCAGCAGCTTGGGGCAGGGAAGTACCTATGGCTACACCTTC
CASSLGQGSTYGYTF
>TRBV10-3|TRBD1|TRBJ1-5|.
TGTGCCATCAGTGACGACAGGGCAAACAATCAGCCCCAGCATTTT
CAISDDRANNQPQHF
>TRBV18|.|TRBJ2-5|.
TGTGCCAGCTCCCGAGGCTGGCGTCGCCAAGAGACCCAGTACTTC
CASSRGWRRQETQYF
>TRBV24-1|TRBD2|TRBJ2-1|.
TGTGCCACCAGTGATTTGGCGGGGGGGGCCTTCAATGAGCAGTTCTTC
CATSDLAGGAFNEQFF
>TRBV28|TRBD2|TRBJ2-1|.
TGTGCCAGCAGACCGACTAGCGGGGGGGCAAATGAGCAGTTCTTC
CASRPTSGGANEQFF
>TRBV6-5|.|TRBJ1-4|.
TGTGCCAGCAGTTACTTTAGGGGGATGAATGAAAAACTGTTTTTT
CASSYFRGMNEKLFF
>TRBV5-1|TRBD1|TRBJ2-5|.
TGCGCCAGCAGACCGACAGGGGCCGCCTCCCGGACCCAGTACTTC
CASRPTGAASRTQYF
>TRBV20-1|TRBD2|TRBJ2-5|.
TGCAGGGCGGGGGGCCCGGAGACCCAGTACTTC
CRAGGPETQYF
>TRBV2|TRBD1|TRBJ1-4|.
TGTGCCAGCAGTGAACGGACAGGAGCGGATGAAAAACTGTTTTTT
CASSERTGADEKLFF
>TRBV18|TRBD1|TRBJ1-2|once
TGTGCCAGCTCACGACAGGGGCATGGCTACACCTTC
CASSRQGHGYTF
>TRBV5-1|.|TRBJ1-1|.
TGCGCCAGCAGCTTGTTCGGGGTGAACACTGAAGCTTTCTTT
CASSLFGVNTEAFF
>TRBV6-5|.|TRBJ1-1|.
TGTGCCAGCAGCGTAAGGGGCCGGACTGAAGCTTTCTTT
CASSVRGRTEAFF
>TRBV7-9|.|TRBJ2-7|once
TGTGCCAGCAGCCCCCCGGGGTACTACGAGCAGTACTTC
CASSPPGYYEQYF
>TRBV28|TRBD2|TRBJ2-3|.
TGTGCCAGCAGTTATATGGCGGGGGGGCGTCCCATAGGGGATTTT
CASSYMAGGRPIGDF
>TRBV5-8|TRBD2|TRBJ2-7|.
TGTGCCAGCAGCTTGGATCGACTAGCGGGGGACGAGCAGTACTTC
CASSLDRLAGDEQYF
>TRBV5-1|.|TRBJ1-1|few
TGCGCCAGCAGCTTGGGACACGACGACACTGAAGCTTTCTTT
CASSLGHDDTEAFF
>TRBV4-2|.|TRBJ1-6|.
TGTGCCAGCAGCCAAGAATCCAGGTATAATTCACCCCTCCACTTT
CASSQESRYNSPLHF
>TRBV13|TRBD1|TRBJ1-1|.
TGTGCCAGCAGCCTGAGGACAGGGGGCGTTCGGACTGAAGCTTTCTTT
CASSLRTGGVRTEAFF
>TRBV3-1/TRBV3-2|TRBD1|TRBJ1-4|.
TGTGCCAGCAGCCATCCCGGAGGACAGGGGGTCTTTGGACTGTTTTTT
CASSHPGGQGVFGLFF
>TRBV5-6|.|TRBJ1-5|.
TGTGCCAGCAGCATACGCAGGGGAGGCAATCAGCCCCAGCATTTT
CASSIRRGGNQPQHF
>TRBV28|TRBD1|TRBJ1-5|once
TGTGCCAGCAGTTTTGGGAGACAGGGCTTGCGGAGCAATCAGCCCCAGCATTTT
CASSFGRQGLRSNQPQHF
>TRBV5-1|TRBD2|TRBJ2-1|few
TGCGCCAGCAGCTATACTAGCGGGTCCTACAATGAGCAGTTCTTC
CASSYTSGSYNEQFF
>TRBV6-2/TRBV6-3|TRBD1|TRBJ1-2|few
TGTGCCAGCAGTTACTCGTACAGGGGGCATGGCTACACCTTC
CASSYSYRGHGYTF
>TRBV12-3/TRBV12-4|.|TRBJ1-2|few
TGTGCCAGCAGTTTCCACACCTCCTATGGCTACACCTTC
CASSFHTSYGYTF
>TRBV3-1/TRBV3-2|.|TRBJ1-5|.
TGTGCCAGCAGCCAATCTGCAGTTGGCAATCAGCCCCAGCATTTT
CASSQSAVGNQPQHF
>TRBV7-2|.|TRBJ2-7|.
TGTGCCAGCAGCTCCTATGAGCTCCTCGAGCAGTACTTC
CASSSYELLEQYF
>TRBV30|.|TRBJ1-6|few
TGTGCCTGGAGTGTTGCGTCACCCCTCCACTTT
CAWSVASPLHF
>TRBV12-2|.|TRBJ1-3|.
TGTGCAAGTCGCTCGGGACTTACTGGAAACACCATATATTTT
CASRSGLTGNTIYF
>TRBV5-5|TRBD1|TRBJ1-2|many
TGTGCAAGCAGCTTGACCATGCGGCCCCGGGGACAGGGGGATGACTATGGCTACACCTTC
CASSLTMRPRGQGDDYGYTF
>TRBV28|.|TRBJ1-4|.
TGTGCCAGCAGTCCAAGCCGGGGGAGGACTAATGAAAAACTGTTTTTT
CASSPSRGRTNEKLFF
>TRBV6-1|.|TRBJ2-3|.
TGTGCCAGCAGTGAAGGGATTCTTAGCCCAGATACGCAGTATTTT
CASSEGILSPDTQYF
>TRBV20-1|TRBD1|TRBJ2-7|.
TGCAGTGCTAGTGCCGGGACAGGTAACCCTCCGTTTAATTACGAGCAGTACTTC
CSASAGTGNPPFNYEQYF